The 4 T cell receptor beta chains presented below share a single source sample, sequenced in a study of T cells after yellow fever vaccination (dated by TCRdb to the late 2010s). Library construction relied on 5' RACE. Sequencer: Illumina HiSeq 2500. Using fastp at Q25 and MiXCR, TCRdb reprocessed the public reads and kept productive beta chains. Under each unique CDR3 protein, matching rows form one entry showing the most common genes and DNA. The sample table contains approximately 260,000 distinct CDR3 sequences; only one count was recorded for roughly 13% of them. The top ten clones comprise around 0.55% of the sample. Explained via the paper, the treatment or condition label denotes: live attenuated yellow fever vaccine strain. The sequencing here drew on CD4+ T cells sorted from PBMCs, taken 45 days after the yellow fever booster vaccination. Source of these receptors: a man aged 25 to 45 who received the YFV17D yellow fever vaccine.

V is TRBV27 and J is TRBJ2-3; no reliable D call. This CDR3 region has 13 residues. The V end was cut by 3 bases, the J end by 6 bases, with 10 bases between. The germline CDR1 and CDR2 sequences are MNHEY and SMNVEV (reference sequence). In DNA, the CDR3 is TGTGCCAGCAGTTTGTATCGGGTGGATACGCAGTATTTT. This sequence encodes CASSLYRVDTQYF.

This clonotype was seen only a few times. The rearrangement links TRBV18 to TRBJ2-7; TRBD1 aligns across 8 bases. Trimming removed 5 bases from V and 3 bases from J; junction bases left unmatched: 9. The CDR3 is 15 amino acids. Germline CDR1 KGHSH, CDR2 LQKENI. This CDR3 is CASSTGGNLVYEQYF. In nucleotides, the CDR3 is TGTGCCAGCTCAACAGGGGGGAATTTGGTCTACGAGCAGTACTTC.

The CDR3 coding sequence is TGTGCCAGCTCACCGGGACATCAGGTACACGAGCAGTACTTC. This gives the protein CASSPGHQVHEQYF. This chain links TRBV18 with TRBJ2-7; a weak D match, TRBD1 (6 bases). The CDR3 consists of 14 residues. The germline V gene has CDR1 KGHSH and CDR2 LQKENI. With 3 bases removed from V and 5 bases from J, the gap between germline ends came to 14 bases.

This clonotype was observed a few times. The rearrangement uses TRBV10-3 and TRBJ2-5; 7 nucleotides match TRBD1. Trimming removed 6 bases from V and 3 bases from J; junction bases left unmatched: 4. Looked up from germline, CDR1 is ENHRY and CDR2 is SYGVKD. The CDR3 contains 13 residues. The CDR3 here is CAISTTGEETQYF. CDR3 coding DNA: TGTGCCATCAGCACCACAGGGGAAGAGACCCAGTACTTC.